A single sample is the source of the 21 T cell receptor beta chains below, sequenced in a study of beta chain features in type 1 diabetes. Study conclusions and caveats: Among patients with Type 1 diabetes, TCRB CDR3s were moderately but significantly shorter in every one of the four CD4+ subsets.

Reverse transcription of all isolated RNA meant that expressed TCRB transcripts were sequenced. Clones were read by immunoSEQ multiplex PCR, and TCRdb kept only the in-frame ones, dropping some. The sample records about 160,000 clones, 6.5% to 8.5% being singletons. No cognate antigen is known for these TCRs. The sequenced sample consisted of central memory CD4+ T cells from blood. The receptor source for this set is a woman in her late teens or twenties with type 1 diabetes.

There are a few counts of this clone. The CDR3 sequence: CASSQLASSGNTIYF. The DNA for the CDR3 is TGTGCCAGCAGCCAACTAGCTAGCTCTGGAAACACCATATATTTT. The rearrangement joins TRBV7-2 to TRBJ1-3; D uncertain. Germline CDR1 SGHTA, CDR2 FQGNSA. V was pared by 5 bases and J by 0 bases, with 11 bases between. The CDR3 has 15 residues.

This clone came up a few times. The chain has TRBV6-5 and TRBJ1-5; no clear D. Germline loops: CDR1 MNHEY, CDR2 SVGAGI. V lost 6 bases and J lost 2, with 11 bases in between. This CDR3 contains 14 residues. The CDR3 here is CASSRRQGNQPQHF. For the CDR3, the DNA is TGTGCCAGCAGCCGTCGGCAGGGCAATCAGCCCCAGCATTTT.

This chain uses TRBV7-3 with TRBJ2-5; TRBD1 is a possible D gene (8 bases). The CDR3 runs 16 residues. Germline V gives CDR1 SGHTA, CDR2 FQGTGA. Trimming left V 0 bases short and J 5 bases short, with 16 bases between. This CDR3 reads CASSLTATGGGETQYF. The CDR3 DNA is TGTGCCAGCAGCTTAACTGCCACAGGGGGGGGCGAGACCCAGTACTTC.

This clone was counted a few times. The identical CDR3 is also encoded by other nucleotide sequences in the sample. This chain joins TRBV6-5 and TRBJ1-5, with D possibly matching TRBD1 (5 bases). This CDR3 contains 15 residues. V lost 0 bases and J lost 4, with 10 bases in between. The V gene's germline CDR1 is MNHEY and CDR2 SVGAGI. CDR3 sequence (DNA): TGTGCCAGCAGTTACTCGTCAGGGAGGAATCAGCCCCAGCATTTT. This encodes CASSYSSGRNQPQHF.

The chain is built from TRBV28 and TRBJ2-7, with 9 bases aligning to TRBD2. The V gene end was trimmed by 4 bases and the J gene end by 4 bases; junction bases not matched to a gene: 8. This CDR3 spans 15 amino acids. Germline V gene data show CDR1 as MDHEN and CDR2 as SYDVKM. This CDR3 reads CASSSTAGGLYEQYF. The CDR3 region has the DNA TGTGCCAGCAGTTCGACAGCGGGGGGCTTGTACGAGCAGTACTTC. Full variable domain (outside the CDR3, taken from reference TRBV28 and TRBJ2-7): DVKVTQSSRYLVKRTGEKVFLECVQDMDHENMFWYRQDPGLGLRLIYFSYDVKMKEKGDIPEGYSVSREKKERFSLILESASTNQTSMYLCASSSTAGGLYEQYFGPGTRLTVT.

This clone has only a few counts. The rearrangement joins TRBV4-3 to TRBJ2-7; TRBD2 matches at 13 bases. The CDR3 runs to 15 residues. Germline V gives CDR1 LGHNA, CDR2 YSLEER. V was pared by 4 bases and J by 0 bases, with 0 bases of the junction left unmatched. CDR3 nucleotides: TGCGCCAGCAGCCGGACTAGCGGGAGCTCCTACGAGCAGTACTTC. Its protein is CASSRTSGSSYEQYF.

The V call is TRBV27, the J call TRBJ2-7; D might be TRBD1 (5 bases). Deletions cut 2 bases from V and 3 bases from J, with 11 bases between. From germline, CDR1 is MNHEY and CDR2 SMNVEV (reference sequence). This CDR3 contains 14 residues. CDR3 residues: CASSLQFGHYEQYF. In nucleotides, the CDR3 is TGTGCCAGCAGTTTACAATTTGGACACTACGAGCAGTACTTC.

This clone was picked up a small number of times. The V gene is TRBV6-5, the J gene TRBJ2-2, with 8 bases that match TRBD2. J lost 2 bases, V lost 9 bases, and 8 bases had no gene match. CDR3 length: 15 amino acids. Germline V gene data show CDR1 as MNHEY and CDR2 as SVGAGI. The CDR3 is CARTLAARNTGELFF. The CDR3 region has the DNA TGTGCCAGAACACTAGCGGCACGTAACACCGGGGAGCTGTTTTTT.

This clone was detected only a few times. V usage is TRBV5-4 and J usage is TRBJ1-2; 8 nucleotides line up with TRBD1. Germline values: CDR1 SGHNT, CDR2 YYREEE (reference sequence). Unmatched junction bases numbered 7, after V lost 4 bases and J lost 5 bases. CDR3 size: 14 residues. The CDR3 DNA follows: TGTGCCAGCAGCCAAGGGACAGGCGTATATGGCTACACCTTC. This sequence encodes CASSQGTGVYGYTF. Full variable domain (outside the CDR3, taken from reference TRBV5-4 and TRBJ1-2): ETGVTQSPTHLIKTRGQQVTLRCSSQSGHNTVSWYQQALGQGPQFIFQYYREEENGRGNFPPRFSGLQFPNYSSELNVNALELDDSALYLCASSQGTGVYGYTFGSGTRLTVV.

This clone came up a few times. This sequence joins TRBV5-1 and TRBJ2-3, with 9 bases fitting TRBD2. CDR1 SGHRS and CDR2 YFSETQ come from the germline V gene. The CDR3 extends over 15 amino acids. V gave up 3 bases and J gave up 2 bases; unmatched junction bases: 4. CDR3 DNA: TGCGCCAGCAGCTCCGGGACTAGCCTCACAGATACGCAGTATTTT. Its translation is CASSSGTSLTDTQYF.

V and J are TRBV7-9 and TRBJ1-1; D ambiguous. Germline V gene sequence: CDR1 SEHNR, CDR2 FQNEAQ (reference sequence). Deletions cut 1 base from V and 10 bases from J, with 7 bases between. The CDR3 length is 11 residues. The CDR3 is CASSLGFRAFF. In DNA, the CDR3 is TGTGCCAGCAGCTTAGGATTTAGAGCTTTCTTT.

The chain joins TRBV28 to TRBJ2-7; D gene ambiguous. V was shortened by 6 bases and J by 5 bases, with 11 bases between the two germline ends. The length of the CDR3 is 12 residues. Germline CDR1 and CDR2: MDHEN and SYDVKM. The CDR3 DNA follows: TGTGCCAGCAGCCCCCAAATCCACGAGCAGTACTTC. It is translated as CASSPQIHEQYF.

This clone showed up just a few times. This chain joins TRBV30 and TRBJ2-3; 8 bases fit TRBD2. The CDR3 totals 14 residues. The V gene's germline CDR1 is GTSNPN and CDR2 SVGIG (reference sequence). The V segment lost 4 bases and the J segment 5 bases; nucleotides outside the gene matches: 8. CDR3 sequence: CAWNKRELKDTQYF. The CDR3 region has the DNA TGTGCCTGGAATAAGCGGGAGCTTAAAGATACGCAGTATTTT.

J is TRBJ2-6 and V is TRBV28; TRBD1 matches at 7 bases. The junction had 3 bases not matched to a gene; V was cut back by 7 bases and J by 0 bases. CDR1 is MDHEN and CDR2 is SYDVKM in the germline V gene. This CDR3 is 15 amino acids long. The CDR3 here is CASIQGSSGANVLTF. DNA of the CDR3: TGTGCCAGCATACAGGGGAGCTCTGGGGCCAACGTCCTGACTTTC.

This clone was seen more than once but under ten times. The chain uses TRBV2 and TRBJ2-2, with D unresolved. This CDR3 is built from 12 residues. Per germline, CDR1 SNHLY and CDR2 FYNNEI. V gave up 6 bases and J gave up 6 bases, with 8 bases separating them. This chain's CDR3 is CASSPDSGELFF. In nucleotides, the CDR3 is TGTGCCAGCAGCCCCGACTCCGGGGAGCTGTTTTTT.

The gene calls are TRBV4-3 and TRBJ2-1, with 13 bases lining up with TRBD2. The CDR3 is made up of 17 amino acids. In germline, CDR1 is LGHNA, CDR2 YSLEER. After removal of 0 bases from V and 7 bases from J, the junction contained 6 bases not matched to a gene. CDR3 DNA: TGCGCCAGCAGCCAAGATAGACTAGCGGGAGGACGGAATGAGCAGTTCTTC. Its protein product is CASSQDRLAGGRNEQFF.

The gene calls are TRBV11-1 and TRBJ2-7; 7 nucleotides match TRBD1. V was clipped by 3 bases and J by 7 bases; unmatched bases: 6. The CDR3 runs 13 residues. CDR1 is SGHAT and CDR2 is FQDESV in the germline V gene (reference sequence). The CDR3 here is CASSFTGAGEQYF. CDR3 sequence (DNA): TGTGCCAGCAGCTTTACAGGGGCCGGGGAGCAGTACTTC.

V gene TRBV2 combines with J gene TRBJ2-3; tentatively, D is TRBD1 (5 bases). Germline loops: CDR1 SNHLY, CDR2 FYNNEI. The CDR3 covers 16 residues. Trimming removed 1 base from V and 2 bases from J, with 13 bases in between. CDR3 coding DNA: TGTGCCAGCAGTGAAGATAAGGGGCCTCACACAGATACGCAGTATTTT. This codes for CASSEDKGPHTDTQYF.

This clone was found a few times. This sequence joins TRBV4-3 and TRBJ2-1; 7 bases align to TRBD2. CDR3 length: 14 amino acids. CDR1 LGHNA and CDR2 YSLEER come from the germline V gene. The V and J ends lost 3 bases and 8 bases, in that order; junction bases with no gene match: 7. The DNA for the CDR3 is TGCGCCAGCAGCCAGAGACTAGCTCGGTATGAGCAGTTCTTC. Its protein is CASSQRLARYEQFF.

This clone occurred a few times. The chain is built from TRBV5-4 and TRBJ2-1; D gene unclear. The CDR3 consists of 12 residues. CDR1 and CDR2 from the germline V gene are SGHNT and YYREEE (reference sequence). V lost 2 bases, J lost 7 bases, and 7 bases lay in between. CDR3 coding DNA: TGTGCCAGCAGCTTCTCGAGGAATGAGCAGTTCTTC. It specifies CASSFSRNEQFF.

In this sample, this clone turned up a few times. The chain employs TRBV5-1 and TRBJ2-7; unclear D gene. V was clipped by 0 bases and J by 4 bases, with 14 bases between them. This CDR3 region has 15 residues. Germline lookup yields CDR1 SGHRS and CDR2 YFSETQ. The CDR3 sequence: CASSLGATTNYEQYF. CDR3 bases: TGCGCCAGCAGCTTGGGGGCCACAACGAATTACGAGCAGTACTTC.